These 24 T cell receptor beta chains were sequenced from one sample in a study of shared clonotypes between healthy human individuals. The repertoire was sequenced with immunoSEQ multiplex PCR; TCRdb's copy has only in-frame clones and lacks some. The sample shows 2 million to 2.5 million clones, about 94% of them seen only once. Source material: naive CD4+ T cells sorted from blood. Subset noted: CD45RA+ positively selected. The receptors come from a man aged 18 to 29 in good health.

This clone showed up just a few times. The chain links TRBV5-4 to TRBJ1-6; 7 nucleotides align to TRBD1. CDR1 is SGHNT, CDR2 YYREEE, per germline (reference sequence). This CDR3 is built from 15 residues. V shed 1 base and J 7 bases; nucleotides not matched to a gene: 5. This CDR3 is CASSLRQGENSPLHF. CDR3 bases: TGTGCCAGCAGCTTGCGACAGGGAGAGAATTCACCCCTCCACTTT.

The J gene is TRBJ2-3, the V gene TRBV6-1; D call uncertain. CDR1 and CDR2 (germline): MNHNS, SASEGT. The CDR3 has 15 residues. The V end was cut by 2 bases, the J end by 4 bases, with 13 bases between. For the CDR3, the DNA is TGTGCCAGCAGTGAATTGGGTGGTGGGGCAGATACGCAGTATTTT. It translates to CASSELGGGADTQYF.

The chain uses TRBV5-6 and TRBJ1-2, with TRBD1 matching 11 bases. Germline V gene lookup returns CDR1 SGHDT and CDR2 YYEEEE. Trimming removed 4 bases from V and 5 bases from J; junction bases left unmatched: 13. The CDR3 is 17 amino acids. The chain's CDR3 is CASSDVRTGGASYGYTF. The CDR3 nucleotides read TGTGCCAGCAGCGATGTCCGGACAGGGGGCGCGAGTTATGGCTACACCTTC.

The CDR3 reads CASSSTDRAGGNTIYF. As DNA, the CDR3 is TGCGCCAGCAGTTCGACGGACAGGGCCGGGGGAAACACCATATATTTT. The rearrangement links TRBV5-1 to TRBJ1-3, with 8 bases aligning to TRBD1. Germline CDR1 SGHRS, CDR2 YFSETQ. This CDR3 has 16 amino acids. V was clipped by 5 bases and J by 4 bases; unmatched bases: 11.

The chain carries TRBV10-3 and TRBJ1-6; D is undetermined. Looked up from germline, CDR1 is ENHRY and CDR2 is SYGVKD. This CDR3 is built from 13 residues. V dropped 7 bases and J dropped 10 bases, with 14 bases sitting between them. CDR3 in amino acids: CAITPDRQSPLHF. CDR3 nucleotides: TGTGCCATCACCCCCGACCGTCAGTCACCCCTCCACTTT.

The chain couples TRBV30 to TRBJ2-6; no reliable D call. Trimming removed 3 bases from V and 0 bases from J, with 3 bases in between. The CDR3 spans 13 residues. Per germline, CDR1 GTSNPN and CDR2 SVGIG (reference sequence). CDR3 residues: CAWRDSGANVLTF. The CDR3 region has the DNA TGTGCCTGGAGGGACTCTGGGGCCAACGTCCTGACTTTC.

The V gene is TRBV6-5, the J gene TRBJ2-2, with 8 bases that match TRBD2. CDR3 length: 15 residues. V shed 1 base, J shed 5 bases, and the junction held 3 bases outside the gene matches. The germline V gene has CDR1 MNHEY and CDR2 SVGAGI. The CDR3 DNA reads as TGTGCCAGCAGTTACTGGGGACTAGAGACCGGGGAGCTGTTTTTT. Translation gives CASSYWGLETGELFF.

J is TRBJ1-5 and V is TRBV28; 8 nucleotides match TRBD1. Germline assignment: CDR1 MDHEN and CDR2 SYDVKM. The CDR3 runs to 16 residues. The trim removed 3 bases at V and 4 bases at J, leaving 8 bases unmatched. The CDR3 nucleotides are TGTGCCAGCAGTTTCCACCGACGGACAGGGAATCAGCCCCAGCATTTT. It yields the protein CASSFHRRTGNQPQHF.

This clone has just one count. The CDR3 is CASSAGTVEQFF. The CDR3 nucleotides read TGCGCCAGCAGCGCGGGGACTGTCGAGCAGTTCTTC. The gene calls are TRBV5-1 and TRBJ2-1; D possibly corresponds to TRBD2 (6 bases). V was pared by 4 bases and J by 10 bases, with 12 bases between. Germline assignment: CDR1 SGHRS and CDR2 YFSETQ. The CDR3 has 12 amino acids.

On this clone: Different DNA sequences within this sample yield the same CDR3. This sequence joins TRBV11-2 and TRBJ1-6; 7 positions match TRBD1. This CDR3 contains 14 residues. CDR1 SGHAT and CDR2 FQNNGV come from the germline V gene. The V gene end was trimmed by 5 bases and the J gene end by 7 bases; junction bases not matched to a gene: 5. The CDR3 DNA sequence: TGTGCCAGCAGCCTGGGGACAGCGAATTCACCCCTCCACTTT. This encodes CASSLGTANSPLHF.

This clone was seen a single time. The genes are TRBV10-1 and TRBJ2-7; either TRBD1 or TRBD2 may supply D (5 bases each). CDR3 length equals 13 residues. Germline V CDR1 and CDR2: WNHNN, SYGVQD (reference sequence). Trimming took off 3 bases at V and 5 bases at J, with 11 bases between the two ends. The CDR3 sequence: CASSDRGSHEQYF. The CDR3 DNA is TGCGCCAGCAGTGATCGGGGCAGCCACGAGCAGTACTTC.

The CDR3 DNA follows: TGTGCCAGCAGCGTGGATTTGACAGGGGCCGGCTACACCTTC. It is translated as CASSVDLTGAGYTF. The chain joins TRBV9 to TRBJ1-2; 8 bases match TRBD1. Germline CDR1 and CDR2: SGDLS and YYNGEE. V was clipped by 2 bases and J by 8 bases; unmatched bases: 8. The CDR3 length is 14 residues. The complete variable domain, with remaining parts taken from reference TRBV9 and TRBJ1-2, reads DSGVTQTPKHLITATGQRVTLRCSPRSGDLSVYWYQQSLDQGLQFLIQYYNGEERAKGNILERFSAQQFPDLHSELNLSSLELGDSALYFCASSVDLTGAGYTFGSGTRLTVV.

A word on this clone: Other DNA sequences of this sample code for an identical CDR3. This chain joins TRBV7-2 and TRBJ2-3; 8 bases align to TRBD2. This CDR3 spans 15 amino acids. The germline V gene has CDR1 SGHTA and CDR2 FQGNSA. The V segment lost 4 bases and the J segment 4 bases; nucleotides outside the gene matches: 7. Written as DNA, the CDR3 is TGTGCCAGCAGCTCCCTAGCGGGTGTGGCAGATACGCAGTATTTT. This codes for CASSSLAGVADTQYF. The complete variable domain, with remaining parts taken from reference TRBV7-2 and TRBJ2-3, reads GAGVSQSPSNKVTEKGKDVELRCDPISGHTALYWYRQSLGQGLEFLIYFQGNSAPDKSGLPSDRFSAERTGGSVSTLTIQRTQQEDSAVYLCASSSLAGVADTQYFGPGTRLTVL.

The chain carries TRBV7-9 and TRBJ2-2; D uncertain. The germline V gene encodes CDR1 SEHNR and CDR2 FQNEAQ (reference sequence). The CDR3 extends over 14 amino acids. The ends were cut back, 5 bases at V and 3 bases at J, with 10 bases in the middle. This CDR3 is CASSPVYDTGELFF. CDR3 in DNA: TGTGCCAGCAGCCCCGTGTACGACACCGGGGAGCTGTTTTTT.

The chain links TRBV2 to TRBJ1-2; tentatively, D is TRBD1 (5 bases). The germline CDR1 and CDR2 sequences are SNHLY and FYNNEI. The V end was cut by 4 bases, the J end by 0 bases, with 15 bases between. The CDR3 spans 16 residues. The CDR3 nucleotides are TGTGCCAGCAGTGTTATTGAGGGACCCGCTAACTATGGCTACACCTTC. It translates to CASSVIEGPANYGYTF. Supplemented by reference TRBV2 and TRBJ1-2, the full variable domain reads EPEVTQTPSHQVTQMGQEVILRCVPISNHLYFYWYRQILGQKVEFLVSFYNNEISEKSEIFDDQFSVERPDGSNFTLKIRSTKLEDSAMYFCASSVIEGPANYGYTFGSGTRLTVV.

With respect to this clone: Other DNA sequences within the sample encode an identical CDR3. The CDR3 loop reads CASSFGGPYEQYF. The CDR3 DNA sequence: TGCGCCAGCAGCTTTGGGGGCCCCTACGAGCAGTACTTC. The chain carries TRBV5-1 and TRBJ2-7, with a possible D match to TRBD1 (6 bases). V shed 2 bases and J shed 2 bases, with 8 bases lying between them. Per the germline V gene, CDR1 is SGHRS and CDR2 is YFSETQ. CDR3 length: 13 residues.

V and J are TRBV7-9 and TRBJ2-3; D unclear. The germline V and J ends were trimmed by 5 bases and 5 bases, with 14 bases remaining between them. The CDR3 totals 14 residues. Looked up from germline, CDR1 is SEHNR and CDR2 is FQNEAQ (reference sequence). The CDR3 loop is CASSPSRPGDTQYF. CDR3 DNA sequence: TGTGCCAGCAGCCCAAGTCGCCCCGGAGATACGCAGTATTTT.

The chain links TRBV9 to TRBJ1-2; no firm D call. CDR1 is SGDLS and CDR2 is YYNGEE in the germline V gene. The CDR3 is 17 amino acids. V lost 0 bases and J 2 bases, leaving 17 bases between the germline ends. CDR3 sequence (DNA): TGTGCCAGCAGCGTAGGTTTGGGTGGGCAGACAAACTATGGCTACACCTTC. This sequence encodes CASSVGLGGQTNYGYTF.

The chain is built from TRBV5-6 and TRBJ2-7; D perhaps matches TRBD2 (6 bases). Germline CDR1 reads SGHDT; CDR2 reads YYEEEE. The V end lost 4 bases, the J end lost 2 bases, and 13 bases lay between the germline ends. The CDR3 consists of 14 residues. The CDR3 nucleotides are TGTGCCAGCAGCCTTGGGAGGTGGGCCTACGAGCAGTACTTC. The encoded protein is CASSLGRWAYEQYF.

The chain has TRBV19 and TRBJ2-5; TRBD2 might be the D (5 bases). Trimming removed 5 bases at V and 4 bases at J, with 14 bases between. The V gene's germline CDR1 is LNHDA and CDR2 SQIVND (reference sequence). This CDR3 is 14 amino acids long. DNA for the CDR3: TGTGCCAGTAGTGAGGGCAGGAGGATAGAGACCCAGTACTTC. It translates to CASSEGRRIETQYF.

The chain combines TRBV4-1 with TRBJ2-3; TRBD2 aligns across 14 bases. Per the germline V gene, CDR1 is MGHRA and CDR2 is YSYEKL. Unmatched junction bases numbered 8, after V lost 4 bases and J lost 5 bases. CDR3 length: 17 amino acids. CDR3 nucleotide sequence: TGCGCCAGCAGCCCGTCCGGGACTAGCGGGAGAATAGATACGCAGTATTTT. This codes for CASSPSGTSGRIDTQYF.

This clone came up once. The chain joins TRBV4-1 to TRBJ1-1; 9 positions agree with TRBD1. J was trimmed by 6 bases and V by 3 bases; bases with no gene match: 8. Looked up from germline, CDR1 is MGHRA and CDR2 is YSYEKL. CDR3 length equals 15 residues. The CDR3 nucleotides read TGCGCCAGCAGCCAGGGCTGGGACAGGGTGTCTGAAGCTTTCTTT. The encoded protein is CASSQGWDRVSEAFF.

CDR3 residues: CASSLYGAGVDTQYF. DNA for the CDR3: TGTGCCAGCAGCTTATATGGAGCGGGAGTAGATACGCAGTATTTT. This chain links TRBV7-2 with TRBJ2-3; TRBD2 matches 8 bases. The CDR3 loop spans 15 amino acids. Germline values: CDR1 SGHTA, CDR2 FQGNSA. With 2 bases clipped from V and 5 bases from J, the junction kept 6 bases outside the gene matches. The complete variable domain, with remaining parts taken from reference TRBV7-2 and TRBJ2-3, reads GAGVSQSPSNKVTEKGKDVELRCDPISGHTALYWYRQSLGQGLEFLIYFQGNSAPDKSGLPSDRFSAERTGGSVSTLTIQRTQQEDSAVYLCASSLYGAGVDTQYFGPGTRLTVL.

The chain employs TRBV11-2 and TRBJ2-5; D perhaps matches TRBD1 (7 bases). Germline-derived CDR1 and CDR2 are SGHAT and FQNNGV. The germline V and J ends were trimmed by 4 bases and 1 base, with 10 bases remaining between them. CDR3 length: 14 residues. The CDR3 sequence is CASSSQGGQETQYF. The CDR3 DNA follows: TGTGCCAGCAGCTCCCAGGGGGGCCAAGAGACCCAGTACTTC.